This T cell receptor (beta chain) derives from a study of blood T cell repertoires in COVID-19. At the level of the study: COVID-19 samples from acute and convalescent phases originated in the United States, Italy and Spain.

In the authors' workflow: The assay estimated nucleated cells by amplifying reference gene primers. TCRdb keeps only in-frame clones here, not all; method: immunoSEQ multiplex PCR. V, J and clone size derive from that table, while D and trimming were established from the DNA sequence. The sample carries some 240,000 clones, about 80% recorded once. Sequencing was carried out using peripheral blood. This clonotype was obtained from a woman aged 80 or over with acute or convalescent COVID-19.

The CDR3 nucleotides are TGTGCCAGCAAGGAGGGAACGGTCTACACCTTC. Protein: CASKEGTVYTF. The V and J genes are TRBV2 and TRBJ1-2; D is unresolved. V lost 7 bases, J lost 10 bases, and 13 bases lay in between. CDR3 length: 11 residues. Germline V gene lookup returns CDR1 SNHLY and CDR2 FYNNEI.